One and the same sample provided the 20 T cell receptor beta chains below, sequenced in a study of OX40 agonist ivuxolimab in advanced cancers. Assay used: immunoSEQ multiplex PCR; TCRdb lists only in-frame clones, some missing. The sample holds tens of thousands of clones, about 82% seen once. The sample consisted of CD4+ or CD8+ T cells sorted from blood, taken in a trial of the OX40 agonist ivuxolimab. The receptor set was obtained from an adult with an advanced solid tumor such as melanoma, head and neck, liver or kidney cancer.

The V call is TRBV7-9, the J call TRBJ2-6; D remains ambiguous. V gave up 2 bases and J gave up 6 bases, with 2 bases separating them. The length of the CDR3 is 12 residues. Germline V gives CDR1 SEHNR, CDR2 FQNEAQ (reference sequence). The CDR3 sequence is CASSLSANVLTF. CDR3 in DNA: TGTGCCAGCAGCTTATCGGCCAACGTCCTGACTTTC.

This chain uses TRBV19 with TRBJ2-1; D remains ambiguous. CDR1 is LNHDA, CDR2 SQIVND, per germline (reference sequence). The CDR3 has 14 amino acids. Trimming shortened V by 1 base and J by 3 bases, and 7 bases separated the two germline ends. The CDR3 DNA follows: TGTGCCAGTAGTATAGCGGAACTCTACAATGAGCAGTTCTTC. This gives the protein CASSIAELYNEQFF.

This sequence joins TRBV5-1 and TRBJ1-4; D is unresolved. The germline V gene encodes CDR1 SGHRS and CDR2 YFSETQ. The CDR3 is made up of 14 amino acids. Trimming left V 5 bases short and J 6 bases short, with 14 bases between. The CDR3 loop is CASSVSLQDEKLFF. DNA for the CDR3: TGCGCCAGCAGTGTCTCACTCCAGGATGAAAAACTGTTTTTT.

This sequence joins TRBV9 and TRBJ2-7, with D unresolved. Germline V gene data show CDR1 as SGDLS and CDR2 as YYNGEE. V lost 4 bases, J lost 9 bases, and 17 bases lay in between. There are 13 residues in the CDR3. DNA for the CDR3: TGTGCCAGCAGCTACAATTCGAGGTCCGGGCAGTACTTC. The encoded protein is CASSYNSRSGQYF.

In the case of this clone: The junction does not match germline at one end; this may be a read error. The chain carries TRBV4-3 and TRBJ2-4; the D gene is possibly TRBD1 (6 bases). CDR3 length equals 15 residues. Germline-derived CDR1 and CDR2 are LGHNA and YSLEER. The CDR3 is CASSQDWTAENIQYF. The CDR3 nucleotides are TGCGCCAGCAGCCAAGATTGGACAGCCGAAAACATTCAGTACTTC.

V gene TRBV5-4 combines with J gene TRBJ2-1; no clear D gene. Germline V gives CDR1 SGHNT, CDR2 YYREEE (reference sequence). The CDR3 sequence is 16 residues long. Trimming removed 0 bases at V and 4 bases at J, with 14 bases between. The CDR3 region is CASSLGGRTDYNEQFF. Written as DNA, the CDR3 is TGTGCCAGCAGCTTGGGGGGAAGGACCGATTACAATGAGCAGTTCTTC.

This clone was seen only a few times. The gene calls are TRBV10-1 and TRBJ1-2; 7 bases are a match to TRBD1. CDR3 length: 15 residues. Per the germline V gene, CDR1 is WNHNN and CDR2 is SYGVQD (reference sequence). J gave up 5 bases and V 9 bases, and 15 bases lay outside the gene matches. The CDR3 sequence is CARKTGCGTRYGYTF. The CDR3, as DNA: TGCGCCAGGAAGACAGGGTGTGGGACCCGGTATGGCTACACCTTC.

This sequence joins TRBV15 and TRBJ2-3; D is undetermined. The CDR3 has 15 amino acids. Trimming cost V 4 bases and J 0 bases, with 11 bases left between them. From germline, CDR1 is LNHNV and CDR2 YYDKDF (reference sequence). The chain's CDR3 is CATSKTVSSTDTQYF. DNA for the CDR3: TGTGCCACCAGCAAAACAGTTTCTAGCACAGATACGCAGTATTTT.

The genes are TRBV19 and TRBJ2-7; 7 bases align to TRBD2. Germline CDR1 is LNHDA and CDR2 is SQIVND (reference sequence). V shed 5 bases, J shed 0 bases, and the junction held 4 bases outside the gene matches. The CDR3 totals 14 residues. The DNA for the CDR3 is TGTGCCAGTAGTCTGGGGGGGGTCTCCTACGAGCAGTACTTC. Protein product: CASSLGGVSYEQYF.

The count of this clone is one. This sequence joins TRBV19 and TRBJ2-2, with 10 bases lining up with TRBD2. Trimming cost V 8 bases and J 7 bases; bases outside gene matches: 19. Germline V CDR1 and CDR2: LNHDA, SQIVND (reference sequence). This CDR3 is built from 18 residues. The CDR3 nucleotides are TGTGCCAGTCCTCGGAGGGGAGTTGAGACTAGCGGGCACGGGGAGCTGTTTTTT. Amino acid sequence: CASPRRGVETSGHGELFF.

The gene calls are TRBV4-1 and TRBJ2-7; 9 nucleotides agree with TRBD2. Per germline, CDR1 MGHRA and CDR2 YSYEKL. This CDR3 comprises 15 residues. The J segment lost 2 bases and the V segment lost 8 bases, leaving 10 bases of the junction unmatched. The CDR3 nucleotides read TGCGCCAGCCGCCGGGAGGCTAGCGGGACCTACGAGCAGTACTTC. As protein: CASRREASGTYEQYF.

This clone was observed a single time. This chain links TRBV6-1 with TRBJ1-5, with D maybe TRBD1 (6 bases). This CDR3 contains 15 residues. Trimming pared 7 bases from V and 3 bases from J, leaving 16 bases between. Per germline, CDR1 MNHNS and CDR2 SASEGT. The DNA for the CDR3 is TGTGCCAGCACGGAAGACAGGAGATACAATCAGCCCCAGCATTTT. Translating it yields CASTEDRRYNQPQHF.

The chain joins TRBV4-1 to TRBJ2-1; 9 positions agree with TRBD2. Germline CDR1 MGHRA, CDR2 YSYEKL. The length of the CDR3 is 16 residues. V was pared by 0 bases and J by 4 bases, with 4 bases of the junction left unmatched. The CDR3, as DNA: TGCGCCAGCAGCCAAGAATGGACTAGCGCTTACAATGAGCAGTTCTTC. Residues: CASSQEWTSAYNEQFF.

The rearrangement joins TRBV5-6 to TRBJ2-7, with 7 bases that match TRBD2. With 4 bases clipped from V and 0 bases from J, the junction kept 4 bases outside the gene matches. The CDR3 is made up of 14 amino acids. Germline CDR1 SGHDT, CDR2 YYEEEE. This chain's CDR3 is CASSIGTNSYEQYF. Written as DNA, the CDR3 is TGTGCCAGCAGCATCGGGACTAACTCCTACGAGCAGTACTTC.

V and J are TRBV6-6 and TRBJ1-1; D ambiguous. The V gene's germline CDR1 is MNHNY and CDR2 SVGAGI (reference sequence). Between the trimmed V and J ends, which lost 2 bases and 6 bases, there was a span of 13 bases. The CDR3 is 14 amino acids. The CDR3 loop is CASSYADGNAEAFF. The CDR3 coding sequence is TGTGCCAGCAGTTACGCGGACGGCAACGCTGAAGCTTTCTTT.

A single count supports this clone. The rearrangement uses TRBV2 and TRBJ2-5; D is unresolved. The V gene lost 5 bases and the J gene lost 5 bases, with 6 bases spanning the gap. The germline CDR1 and CDR2 sequences are SNHLY and FYNNEI. The CDR3 has 11 residues. CDR3 in amino acids: CASSNGETQYF. The CDR3, as DNA: TGTGCCAGCAGTAACGGCGAGACCCAGTACTTC.

This clone was counted only a few times. The chain has TRBV7-9 and TRBJ2-7; 8 nucleotides match TRBD2. The trim removed 3 bases at V and 5 bases at J, leaving 6 bases unmatched. CDR3 length: 14 residues. The V gene's germline CDR1 is SEHNR and CDR2 FQNEAQ (reference sequence). CDR3 in amino acids: CASSFSGNGDEQYF. CDR3 nucleotides: TGTGCCAGCAGCTTTAGCGGGAATGGTGACGAGCAGTACTTC.

The rearrangement links TRBV5-8 to TRBJ1-4; 10 bases are a match to TRBD1. J lost 8 bases, V lost 2 bases, and 6 bases had no gene match. The CDR3 is made up of 15 amino acids. Germline V gene data show CDR1 as SGHTS and CDR2 as YDEGEE. The CDR3: CASSFGTGVGEKLFF. The CDR3 nucleotides are TGTGCCAGCAGCTTTGGGACAGGGGTAGGGGAAAAACTGTTTTTT.

V usage is TRBV7-9 and J usage is TRBJ2-1; D possibly corresponds to TRBD1 (6 bases). CDR1 and CDR2 from the germline V gene are SEHNR and FQNEAQ (reference sequence). Trimming left V 7 bases short and J 0 bases short, with 13 bases between. The CDR3 loop spans 15 amino acids. CDR3 in amino acids: CASMVGTSSYNEQFF. CDR3 coding DNA: TGTGCCAGCATGGTAGGGACAAGCTCCTACAATGAGCAGTTCTTC. Filled out from reference TRBV7-9 and TRBJ2-1, the complete variable domain reads DTGVSQNPRHKITKRGQNVTFRCDPISEHNRLYWYRQTLGQGPEFLTYFQNEAQLEKSRLLSDRFSAERPKGSFSTLEIQRTEQGDSAMYLCASMVGTSSYNEQFFGPGTRLTVL.

The chain carries TRBV6-5 and TRBJ1-1, with D possibly TRBD1 on 5 matching bases. Germline values: CDR1 MNHEY, CDR2 SVGAGI. V was cut by 4 bases and J by 8 bases, with 20 bases left in between. The CDR3 extends over 15 amino acids. The DNA of the CDR3 is TGTGCCAGCAGTTCCTCCTATAGGGACGTAAGAGAAGCTTTCTTT. Protein sequence: CASSSSYRDVREAFF.